This is a list of T cell receptor beta chains from one sample in a study of response to subunit inactivated influenza vaccine. MiXCR, applied by TCRdb to the RT-PCR reads, yields one record per CDR3 protein. The sample lists 450,000 to 600,000 distinct CDR3 sequences, roughly 7.6% occurring once. The specimen was PBMCs from blood, collected 23 months after vaccination. The source of these receptors is a man between 50 and 75 years old who received an inactivated influenza vaccine. CDR3s include the opening cysteine and the closing phenylalanine or tryptophan. The D gene is left open where the match is weak. Rows give clone size only sometimes, using once, few, many, or a class for an expanded clone.

CDR3nt | CDR3aa | d_gene | abundance | j_gene | v_gene
TGTGCCAGCAGCTTCAGGGGTTATGACCAAGAGACCCAGTACTTC | CASSFRGYDQETQYF | . | few | TRBJ2-5 | TRBV5-8
TGTGCCAGCAGCCGACCCGGGAGCACTGAAGCTTTCTTT | CASSRPGSTEAFF | . | . | TRBJ1-1 | TRBV13
TGTGCCAGCAGCTTAGGCACAGATACGCAGTATTTT | CASSLGTDTQYF | . | many | TRBJ2-3 | TRBV12-3/TRBV12-4
TGTGCCAGCAGCGTAGGACAAACCCCCTACGAGCAGTACTTC | CASSVGQTPYEQYF | . | . | TRBJ2-7 | TRBV9
TGCGCCAGCAGTCAATCGTGGGAAGTCAGGGGCGGGCAGCCCCAGCATTTT | CASSQSWEVRGGQPQHF | . | few | TRBJ1-5 | TRBV23-1
TGTGCCAGCAGTGGGGGGAACAGCCTTTATGGCTACACCTTC | CASSGGNSLYGYTF | . | many | TRBJ1-2 | TRBV27
TGTGCCAGCAGTTCCTTTGGGAGCGGAGGGGCCAAAAACATTCAGTACTTC | CASSSFGSGGAKNIQYF | . | many | TRBJ2-4 | TRBV6-2/TRBV6-3
TGTGCCAGCAGTGAAAACACCCAAGAGACCCAGTACTTC | CASSENTQETQYF | . | few | TRBJ2-5 | TRBV2
TGCAGCGTTGGGGGCGGGAGGGAGCAGTTCTTC | CSVGGGREQFF | TRBD2 | . | TRBJ2-1 | TRBV29-1
TGTGCCAGCAGTACACAGGGAGGGAGTAGCCGCCGCTATACGCAGTATTTT | CASSTQGGSSRRYTQYF | . | many | TRBJ2-3 | TRBV6-2/TRBV6-3
TGTGCCAGCAGCTTAAATCAGGGGTCGAGAACTGAAGCTTTCTTT | CASSLNQGSRTEAFF | . | many | TRBJ1-1 | TRBV11-2
TGTGCCAGCAGCTTCATACAGGGGAGAGATACGCAGTATTTT | CASSFIQGRDTQYF | TRBD1 | few | TRBJ2-3 | TRBV5-6
TGTGCCACCAGTGACGCTGGACTAGCGGGAGGGCGAGAGACCCAGTACTTC | CATSDAGLAGGRETQYF | TRBD2 | . | TRBJ2-5 | TRBV24-1
TGCGCCAGCAGCCAAGTTTTACAGGCGAGGGCTGAAGCTTTCTTT | CASSQVLQARAEAFF | . | . | TRBJ1-1 | TRBV4-3
TGTGCCAGCAGCGGAACTAGCGGGGATACGCAGTATTTT | CASSGTSGDTQYF | TRBD2 | many | TRBJ2-3 | TRBV5-1
TGTGCCAGCAGTGGAGGGACAGGGGGGAAGATGACCCAGTACTTC | CASSGGTGGKMTQYF | TRBD1 | many | TRBJ2-5 | TRBV6-1
TGTGCCAGCAGGTTACTAGCGGACGCCAATGAGCAGTTCTTC | CASRLLADANEQFF | TRBD2 | . | TRBJ2-1 | TRBV2
TGCAGTGCTAGATCCATGAACACTGAAGCTTTCTTT | CSARSMNTEAFF | . | many | TRBJ1-1 | TRBV20-1
TGCGCCAGCAGTTCAGGTAGCACTGAAGCTTTCTTT | CASSSGSTEAFF | . | . | TRBJ1-1 | TRBV5-1
TGTGCCTCACAGACGGGGCTAGCGAGTACCGGGGAGCTGTTTTTT | CASQTGLASTGELFF | . | many | TRBJ2-2 | TRBV28
TGTGCCACCAGTGTCCGGCAGGTAGGCAATCAGCCCCAGCATTTT | CATSVRQVGNQPQHF | . | many | TRBJ1-5 | TRBV24-1
TGTGCCAGCAGCCCCTGGGGGAATGATTCACCCCTCCACTTT | CASSPWGNDSPLHF | . | few | TRBJ1-6 | TRBV12-3/TRBV12-4
TGTGCCAGCACGCTCTCTTGGGTCGCAGATACGCAGTATTTT | CASTLSWVADTQYF | . | few | TRBJ2-3 | TRBV2
TGTGCCAGCAGTTTAGTTCTAGCGGGACAGGGGGGGCAGTTCTTC | CASSLVLAGQGGQFF | TRBD1 | many | TRBJ2-1 | TRBV12-3/TRBV12-4
TGTGCCAGCAGCGCCTCTAGTAATGAGCAGTTCTTC | CASSASSNEQFF | . | . | TRBJ2-1 | TRBV5-6
TGTGCCAGCAGTCCACAGGGAACTAGCTCCTACGAGCAGTACTTC | CASSPQGTSSYEQYF | . | . | TRBJ2-7 | TRBV27
TGCGCCAGCAGCCAACAGACTAGCTCCTACGAGCAGTACTTC | CASSQQTSSYEQYF | . | many | TRBJ2-7 | TRBV4-3
TGTGCCAGCAGTTTATACAGGGGGGACTATGGCTACACCTTC | CASSLYRGDYGYTF | TRBD1 | . | TRBJ1-2 | TRBV12-3/TRBV12-4
TGCAGCGTTGGGGAGTTACGATCCGAGCAGTACTTC | CSVGELRSEQYF | . | many | TRBJ2-7 | TRBV29-1